This is a list of T cell receptor beta chains from one sample in a study of molecular identifiers for immune sequencing clone quantification. TCRdb reprocessed the PCR reads via MiXCR and lists one record per CDR3 protein. The table has approximately 93,000 distinct CDR3 sequences, approximately 23% seen once; the top ten hold approximately 0.78%. The sample consisted of naive CD8+ T cells from blood, with Jurkat cell RNA spiked in. The receptors stem from a human donor in good health. Some libraries in this study had Jurkat cell RNA spiked in. Each CDR3 is given with its conserved first and last residue. A D gene is named only where the DNA matches it firmly. Size tells how often a clone was seen (once, few, many) or the class of an expanded clone, and some rows leave it out.

>TRBD1|TRBJ2-3|many|TRBV28
CASSLWSGTGRTDTQYF
TGTGCCAGCAGTTTATGGTCGGGGACAGGGCGCACAGATACGCAGTATTTT
>TRBD2|TRBJ2-7|-|TRBV7-9
CASSSGGGRYEQYF
TGTGCCAGCAGCTCCGGGGGGGGGCGCTACGAGCAGTACTTC
>TRBD1|TRBJ2-7|few|TRBV2
CARERQGQEQYF
TGTGCCAGGGAACGACAGGGGCAAGAGCAGTACTTC
>TRBD1|TRBJ2-3|few|TRBV11-3
CASSNPGQGAAF
TGTGCCAGCAGCAACCCCGGACAGGGGGCGGCTTTT
>-|TRBJ1-1|few|TRBV6-2/TRBV6-3
CASSKGPWAFF
TGTGCCAGCAGCAAAGGCCCCTGGGCTTTCTTT
>-|TRBJ2-5|few|TRBV14
CASSPGRRWETQYF
TGTGCCAGCAGCCCCGGCCGGCGGTGGGAGACCCAGTACTTC
>-|TRBJ2-7|-|TRBV6-2/TRBV6-3
CASILRGRPYEQYF
TGTGCCAGCATCCTACGGGGGCGCCCTTACGAGCAGTACTTC
>-|TRBJ2-3|-|TRBV19
CASRREGGTDTQYF
TGTGCCAGTAGGAGAGAGGGAGGCACAGATACGCAGTATTTT
>TRBD1|TRBJ1-1|many|TRBV12-5
CASGLGAGGLSEAFF
TGTGCTAGTGGTTTGGGGGCAGGGGGGCTATCTGAAGCTTTCTTT
>-|TRBJ2-3|few|TRBV27
CASNNTQRRGTDTQYF
TGTGCCAGCAACAATACCCAGCGGAGGGGCACAGATACGCAGTATTTT
>TRBD2|TRBJ2-7|many|TRBV14
CASSQVSGGLAVSYEQYF
TGTGCCAGCAGCCAAGTTTCGGGGGGACTAGCGGTCTCCTACGAGCAGTACTTC
>-|TRBJ2-3|-|TRBV29-1
CSVEDSPSPDTDTQYF
TGCAGCGTTGAAGATAGTCCTAGCCCCGACACAGATACGCAGTATTTT
>-|TRBJ1-5|-|TRBV19
CASTLTMYSNQPQHF
TGTGCCAGTACCCTCACCATGTACAGCAATCAGCCCCAGCATTTT
>-|TRBJ2-7|-|TRBV6-5
CASSYNPLGATYEQYF
TGTGCCAGCAGTTACAACCCTCTGGGGGCCACCTACGAGCAGTACTTC
>TRBD2|TRBJ2-3|many|TRBV12-3/TRBV12-4
CASSSPLYGGAGSTDTQYF
TGTGCCAGCAGTTCTCCCCTGTACGGGGGGGCAGGAAGCACAGATACGCAGTATTTT
>-|TRBJ2-1|many|TRBV4-3
CASSQDRLARYNEQFF
TGCGCCAGCAGCCAAGATCGGCTAGCGAGATACAATGAGCAGTTCTTC
>-|TRBJ2-7|-|TRBV7-9
CASSPPGNSYEQYF
TGTGCCAGCAGCCCTCCCGGGAACTCCTACGAGCAGTACTTC